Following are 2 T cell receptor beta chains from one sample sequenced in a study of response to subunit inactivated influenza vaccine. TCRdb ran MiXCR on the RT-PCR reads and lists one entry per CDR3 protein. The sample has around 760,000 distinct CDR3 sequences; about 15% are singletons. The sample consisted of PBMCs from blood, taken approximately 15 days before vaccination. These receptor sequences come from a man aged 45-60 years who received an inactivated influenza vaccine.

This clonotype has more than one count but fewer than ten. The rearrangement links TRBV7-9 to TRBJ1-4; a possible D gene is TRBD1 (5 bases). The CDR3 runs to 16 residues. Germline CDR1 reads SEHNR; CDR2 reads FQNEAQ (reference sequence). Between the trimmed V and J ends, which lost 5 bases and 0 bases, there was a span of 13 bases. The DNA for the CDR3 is TGTGCCAGCAGCCCCGGTCAGGGTACAACTAATGAAAAACTGTTTTTT. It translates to CASSPGQGTTNEKLFF.

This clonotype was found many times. The CDR3 DNA sequence: TGTGCCAGCAGTTCTTTCATCATTCGGACAGGGGGCATCTATGGCTACACCTTC. This gives the protein CASSSFIIRTGGIYGYTF. The chain employs TRBV28 and TRBJ1-2; 11 bases agree with TRBD1. The J segment lost 4 bases and the V segment lost 4 bases, leaving 14 bases of the junction unmatched. Per germline, CDR1 MDHEN and CDR2 SYDVKM. CDR3 length: 18 residues.